These 21 T cell receptor beta chains originate from one sample sequenced in a study of blood T cell repertoires in COVID-19. Profiled with immunoSEQ multiplex PCR; TCRdb holds only in-frame clones, not every one. The table records around 150,000 clones, roughly 80% of them present only once. The sample comprised PBMCs or T cells enriched from blood (not recorded which). These receptors all come from a man between 50 and 59 years old who had recovered from COVID-19.

This chain joins TRBV28 and TRBJ1-6; 7 nucleotides align to TRBD1. CDR1 MDHEN and CDR2 SYDVKM come from the germline V gene. Trimming took 5 bases from V and 7 from J; bases not matched to a gene: 8. CDR3 length: 15 amino acids. CDR3 amino acids: CASSPAGQQNSPLHF. In DNA form, the CDR3 reads TGTGCCAGCAGTCCCGCGGGACAGCAGAATTCACCCCTCCACTTT.

The rearrangement joins TRBV12-3 or TRBV12-4 to TRBJ2-7; the match to TRBD1 covers 8 bases. Unmatched junction bases numbered 4, after V lost 5 bases and J lost 4 bases. The CDR3 loop spans 13 amino acids. The CDR3 bases are TGTGCCAGCAGTCGGACAGGGAAATACGAGCAGTACTTC. It yields the protein CASSRTGKYEQYF.

This chain links TRBV6-5 with TRBJ1-1; a weak D match, TRBD1 (6 bases). With 2 bases removed from V and 10 bases from J, the gap between germline ends came to 11 bases. There are 12 residues in the CDR3. Looked up from germline, CDR1 is MNHEY and CDR2 is SVGAGI. The chain's CDR3 is CASSYLQGPAFF. CDR3 DNA: TGTGCCAGCAGTTACCTTCAGGGGCCAGCTTTCTTT.

V usage is TRBV3-1 (or the pseudogene TRBV3-2) and J usage is TRBJ2-2, with 10 bases matching TRBD2. Trimming at V came to 5 bases and at J to 3 bases, leaving 6 bases not matched to a gene. This CDR3 comprises 16 residues. Germline V lookup: CDR1 LGHDT, CDR2 YNNKEL (reference sequence). CDR3 amino acids: CASSESAGGDTGELFF. In nucleotides, the CDR3 is TGTGCCAGCAGCGAGTCAGCGGGGGGGGACACCGGGGAGCTGTTTTTT.

The J gene is TRBJ1-2, the V gene TRBV6-5, with D possibly being TRBD1 (5 bases). CDR3 size: 12 residues. Germline CDR1 reads MNHEY; CDR2 reads SVGAGI. The V end lost 7 bases, the J end lost 7 bases, and 13 bases lay between the germline ends. DNA of the CDR3: TGTGCCAGCACCCACGGGGGTCTTGGCTACACCTTC. Encoded protein: CASTHGGLGYTF.

The rearrangement links TRBV3-1 (or the pseudogene TRBV3-2) to TRBJ1-3; D is unclear. Trimming left V 4 bases short and J 0 bases short, with 7 bases between. Germline loops: CDR1 LGHDT, CDR2 YNNKEL (reference sequence). This CDR3 has 14 residues. CDR3 amino acids: CASSLESSGNTIYF. The DNA for the CDR3 is TGTGCCAGCAGCCTGGAGAGCTCTGGAAACACCATATATTTT.

The chain carries TRBV18 and TRBJ1-2; 7 positions match TRBD1. This CDR3 comprises 12 residues. From germline, CDR1 is KGHSH and CDR2 LQKENI. V lost 8 bases to trimming and J lost 1 base; unmatched junction nucleotides: 1. The CDR3 spells CASRDSNYGYTF. CDR3 nucleotides: TGTGCCAGCCGGGACAGTAACTATGGCTACACCTTC.

This clone showed up just a few times. At one of its ends the junction is not consistent with the germline gene, which may arise from a read error. The rearrangement joins TRBV24-1 to TRBJ2-7; 8 nucleotides match TRBD1. CDR1 and CDR2 from the germline V gene are KGHDR and SFDVKD. CDR3 length: 10 residues. The CDR3 sequence is CATSDQGAGF. In DNA, the CDR3 is TGTGCCACCAGTGATCAGGGGGCAGGATTC.

The chain carries TRBV12-3 or TRBV12-4 and TRBJ2-5; possible D gene TRBD2, 6 bases. The CDR3 runs to 13 residues. Trimming stripped 7 bases from V and 5 bases from J, with 14 bases between. The CDR3 region is CASTVGGYETQYF. CDR3 sequence (DNA): TGTGCCAGCACCGTAGGAGGGTATGAGACCCAGTACTTC.

This chain links TRBV18 with TRBJ2-1; 9 bases agree with TRBD2. The ends lost 5 bases at V and 4 bases at J; junction bases unmatched: 3. The CDR3 runs 14 residues. The germline CDR1 and CDR2 sequences are KGHSH and LQKENI. The CDR3 protein is CASSGLAGYNEQFF. The CDR3 nucleotides are TGTGCCAGCTCAGGCCTAGCGGGATACAATGAGCAGTTCTTC.

The chain has TRBV28 and TRBJ2-7; possibly TRBD1 for D (6 bases). Germline V CDR1 and CDR2: MDHEN, SYDVKM. The germline V and J ends were trimmed by 1 base and 3 bases, with 16 bases remaining between them. The CDR3 runs to 16 residues. This chain's CDR3 is CASSLLPPDRSYEQYF. DNA of the CDR3: TGTGCCAGCAGTTTATTACCCCCTGACAGGAGCTACGAGCAGTACTTC.

The genes are TRBV27 and TRBJ2-7; D is perhaps TRBD2 (6 bases). Germline V CDR1 and CDR2: MNHEY, SMNVEV (reference sequence). The length of the CDR3 is 13 residues. The V gene lost 4 bases and the J gene lost 2 bases, with 9 bases spanning the gap. CDR3 sequence reads: CASSSPGAYEQYF. CDR3 nucleotides: TGTGCCAGCAGTTCCCCGGGGGCCTACGAGCAGTACTTC.

This clone occurred a few times. The chain employs TRBV28 and TRBJ1-2; maybe TRBD1 (6 bases). The CDR3 length is 13 residues. Trimming took 10 bases from V and 3 from J, leaving 15 bases between them. Germline CDR1 MDHEN, CDR2 SYDVKM. The CDR3 coding sequence is TGTGCCACCAACAGGGAAACTTACTATGGCTACACCTTC. It translates to CATNRETYYGYTF.

This chain uses TRBV29-1 with TRBJ2-5; 8 bases fit TRBD1. Trimming took 4 bases from V and 5 from J; bases not matched to a gene: 9. The CDR3 loop spans 14 amino acids. CDR1 and CDR2 (germline): SQVTM, ANQGSEA. CDR3 amino acids: CSVGHQGAPETQYF. The CDR3 DNA follows: TGCAGCGTTGGACATCAGGGGGCGCCGGAGACCCAGTACTTC.

The rearrangement joins TRBV6-6 to TRBJ1-2; D remains unclear. Germline CDR1 and CDR2: MNHNY and SVGAGI (reference sequence). Between the trimmed V and J ends, which lost 7 bases and 5 bases, there was a span of 11 bases. CDR3 length: 12 amino acids. CDR3 bases: TGTGCCAGCATCCGGGGTTTATATGGCTACACCTTC. Protein: CASIRGLYGYTF.

This clone showed up just a few times. The chain combines TRBV5-1 with TRBJ2-7; 12 bases match TRBD2. CDR1 is SGHRS and CDR2 is YFSETQ in the germline V gene. The CDR3 sequence is 16 residues long. V was pared by 4 bases and J by 2 bases, with 7 bases of the junction left unmatched. The CDR3 nucleotides read TGCGCCAGCAGCCCCGGGACTAGCGGGTCCCCCTACGAGCAGTACTTC. Protein product: CASSPGTSGSPYEQYF. Together with reference TRBV5-1 and TRBJ2-7, the CDR3 gives the full variable domain: KAGVTQTPRYLIKTRGQQVTLSCSPISGHRSVSWYQQTPGQGLQFLFEYFSETQRNKGNFPGRFSGRQFSNSRSEMNVSTLELGDSALYLCASSPGTSGSPYEQYFGPGTRLTVT.

The gene calls are TRBV4-1 and TRBJ1-2, with a possible D match to TRBD1 (5 bases). CDR1 is MGHRA and CDR2 is YSYEKL in the germline V gene. With 1 base removed from V and 2 bases from J, the gap between germline ends came to 8 bases. This CDR3 has 14 amino acids. CDR3 DNA: TGCGCCAGCAGCCAAGGGACACGCAACTATGGCTACACCTTC. Translating gives CASSQGTRNYGYTF.

The chain uses TRBV19 and TRBJ1-4; 9 bases match TRBD1. J was trimmed by 6 bases and V by 6 bases; bases with no gene match: 5. Germline CDR1 and CDR2: LNHDA and SQIVND (reference sequence). The CDR3 has 14 amino acids. In DNA, the CDR3 is TGTGCCAGTAGAAGGACAGGGGAGGATGAAAAACTGTTTTTT. Translation: CASRRTGEDEKLFF.

The chain is built from TRBV27 and TRBJ1-5, with 8 bases that match TRBD1. Losses at the gene ends were 6 bases for V and 3 bases for J; bases not matched to a gene: 7. This CDR3 spans 15 amino acids. CDR1 and CDR2 (germline): MNHEY, SMNVEV (reference sequence). CDR3 nucleotides: TGTGCCAGCAGGACTGGACAGGGAGACAATCAGCCCCAGCATTTT. As protein: CASRTGQGDNQPQHF.

This clone turned up a few times. The chain employs TRBV5-5 and TRBJ2-7, with TRBD1 matching 8 bases. The CDR3 has 16 amino acids. Germline V CDR1 and CDR2: SGHKS, YYEKEE (reference sequence). V shed 4 bases and J 6 bases; nucleotides not matched to a gene: 15. CDR3 sequence (DNA): TGTGCCAGCAGCCAACCGCCGGACAGGGAGGAAGTCGAGCAGTACTTC. Translating it yields CASSQPPDREEVEQYF.

This sequence joins TRBV19 and TRBJ1-1; tentative D call: TRBD1 (5 bases). The CDR3 runs 15 residues. Germline CDR1 and CDR2: LNHDA and SQIVND (reference sequence). Trimming cost V 2 bases and J 1 base, with 11 bases left between them. This chain's CDR3 is CASSISPGSNTEAFF. The CDR3 coding sequence is TGTGCCAGTAGTATATCGCCAGGGTCGAACACTGAAGCTTTCTTT.